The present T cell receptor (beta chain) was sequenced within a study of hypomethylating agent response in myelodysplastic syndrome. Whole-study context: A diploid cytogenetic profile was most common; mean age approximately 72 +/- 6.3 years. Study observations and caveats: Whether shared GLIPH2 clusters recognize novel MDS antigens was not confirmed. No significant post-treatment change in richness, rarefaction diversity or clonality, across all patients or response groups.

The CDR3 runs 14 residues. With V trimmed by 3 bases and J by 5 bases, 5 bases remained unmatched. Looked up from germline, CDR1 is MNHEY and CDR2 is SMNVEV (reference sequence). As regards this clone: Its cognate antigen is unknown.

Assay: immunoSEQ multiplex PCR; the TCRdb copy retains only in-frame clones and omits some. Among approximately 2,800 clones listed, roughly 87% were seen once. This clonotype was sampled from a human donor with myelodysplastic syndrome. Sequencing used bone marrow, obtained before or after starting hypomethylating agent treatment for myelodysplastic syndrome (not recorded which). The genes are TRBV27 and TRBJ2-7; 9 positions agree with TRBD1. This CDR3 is CASSFGDRVHEQYF. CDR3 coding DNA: TGTGCCAGCAGTTTTGGGGACAGGGTCCACGAGCAGTACTTC.